This TCR beta chain was observed in a study of T cells in Graves' hyperthyroidism and ophthalmopathy. Study-wide points: Most clonotypes that expanded in the thyroid above 0.001 also showed up in blood. From stable hyperthyroidism, ophthalmopathy was set apart by a 13 V-J model.

This clonotype has a handful of counts. No antigen is known for it. The CDR3 has 13 residues. Germline lookup yields CDR1 SEHNR and CDR2 FQNEAQ (reference sequence). V lost 7 bases and J lost 4, with 13 bases in between. Amplification targeted TCR beta CDR3 regions from RNA transcripts. The primer set for the first-round RT-PCR of the TCR CDR3 was HTBI. TCRdb re-derived calls from the multiplex PCR reads in MiXCR, one entry per CDR3 protein. This table holds about 840,000 distinct CDR3 sequences, around 38% found once. The sequence derives from a man aged 18 to 29 with Graves' hyperthyroidism. The sequenced sample was blood. V usage is TRBV7-9 and J usage is TRBJ1-1; weak D call: TRBD1 (5 bases). The CDR3 sequence: CASIPRGATEAFF. CDR3 bases: TGTGCCAGCATTCCTAGGGGCGCCACTGAAGCTTTCTTT.